This TCR beta chain stems from a study of blood T cell repertoires in COVID-19 (dated by TCRdb to 2018 to 2021). Study-wide context: The collaborator samples originated in the United States, Italy and Spain and spanned the acute and convalescent phases of COVID-19. Deeply sampled blood TCRbeta repertoires from subjects exposed to, actively infected with, or recovered from COVID-19 were included in the dataset. The samples were drawn from two sources: the first 160 participants of the ongoing ImmuneRACE study, and 1,000 to 1,500 subjects contributed by 6 global collaborators. A freely available public database, intended as a resource for researchers studying the immune response to SARS-CoV-2, is where the repertoires were released. The prospective study material was composed of cDNA or gDNA derived from T cells, B-cell-depleted T cells, or PBMCs. Nearly every sample came with metadata listing a de-identified subject ID, COVID-19 status, age in years and sex. Where HLA class I and class II types were available, the types were taken from metadata supplied by the sample provider, not from assay-based typing. Overall study results and their limits: Clinical and demographic metadata were provided uncurated, with the amount varying by source and participant.

The immunoSEQ Assay, a bias-controlled multiplex PCR, was used to amplify TCRbeta CDR3 regions from genomic DNA. The source study handled its data this way. The number of nucleated cells in each sample was estimated from the amplification of reference gene primers within the assay. To quantify the absolute abundance of each unique TCRbeta CDR3 rearrangement, sequence reads were collapsed and filtered. For each sample, productive Simpson clonality was calculated as the square root of Simpson's diversity index over productive rearrangements. What TCRdb holds here is the immuneACCESS table cut down to in-frame rearrangements. Part of the clones is not present; checked against another copy, under half of the missing clones reflect an unresolved V gene, and the others are unexplained. The DNA was the basis for D and trimming; V, J and clone size are from that table. The sample data list roughly 290,000 clones, and 90% of these were observed just once. The top ten hold about 1.5% of the sample.

Enrolling through a virtual design, the prospective study's participants ranged in age from roughly 18 to 100 years and lived across roughly 23 United States geographic areas. In the prospective study, participants were assigned to cohorts based on the clinical history participants reported in a screening survey and a study questionnaire. In the prospective study, mobile phlebotomists collected whole blood, serum and a nasopharyngeal or oropharyngeal swab from each participant. Over a 2-month period, participants in the prospective study had the option of providing additional blood draws and questionnaires. Before DNA extraction, prospective study blood samples were shipped either frozen or at room temperature. Via the germline V gene, CDR1 is KGHSH and CDR2 LQKENI. The V end loses 4 bases and the J end loses 2 bases, and a stretch of 15 bases separates them. The CDR3 numbers 16 residues from cysteine through phenylalanine. Only CDR3 DNA is held: 48 bases, read in frame from base 1.

Note on this clone: Its antigen remains unidentified. Base qualities are not provided; no much larger clone lies one nucleotide away.

Material for sequencing was PBMCs or T cells enriched from blood (not recorded which). The origin of this receptor is a young woman with acute COVID-19. The sequence links TRBV18 to TRBJ2-1; no confident D gene assignment can be made. CDR3 region: CASSLRVAGTYNEQFF. The sequence in DNA is TGTGCCAGCTCACTCCGGGTTGCTGGCACCTACAATGAGCAGTTCTTC.